The 25 T cell receptor beta chains reported below all come from one sample, sequenced in a study of CD8+CD57+ T cells in acquired aplastic anemia. For CDR3 and TCR beta VDJ profiling, genomic DNA was the template used. TCRdb analysed the reads with MiXCR anew, one entry per CDR3 protein. The sample yields some 150,000 distinct CDR3 sequences, 41% seen once. Sequenced input: sorted CD4+, CD8+, or CD8+CD57+ T cells (not recorded which) from PBMCs. Receptors were obtained from a human donor in good health, serving as a control.

This clonotype was recorded many times. The rearrangement links TRBV5-1 to TRBJ1-1; TRBD1 agrees at 7 bases. This CDR3 has 13 amino acids. J gave up 6 bases and V 0 bases, and 2 bases lay outside the gene matches. The V gene's germline CDR1 is SGHRS and CDR2 YFSETQ. CDR3 DNA: TGCGCCAGCAGCTTGGACAGGGGCGCTGAAGCTTTCTTT. Residues: CASSLDRGAEAFF.

As to this clonotype: The junction does not match germline at one end; this may be a read error. The V gene is TRBV11-2, the J gene TRBJ2-1; 14 nucleotides align to TRBD2. Per the germline V gene, CDR1 is SGHAT and CDR2 is FQNNGV. The CDR3 spans 16 residues. CDR3 coding DNA: TGTGCCAGCAGCCTACGTACTACGAGGACTAGCGGGGGGATGAGCTTC. Encoded protein: CASSLRTTRTSGGMSF.

This clonotype was seen repeatedly, ten times or more. CDR3 sequence: CASSLLTGVSSHEQFF. The CDR3 nucleotides read TGTGCCAGCAGCTTGTTAACAGGGGTTTCTTCACATGAGCAGTTCTTC. The rearrangement links TRBV5-4 to TRBJ2-1; TRBD1 agrees at 7 bases. Germline lookup yields CDR1 SGHNT and CDR2 YYREEE (reference sequence). The CDR3 has 16 residues. Trimming cost V 1 base and J 8 bases; bases outside gene matches: 12.

This clonotype was counted at least ten times. The junction departs from the called germline gene at one end, perhaps through a read error. V gene TRBV15 combines with J gene TRBJ2-5; tentatively, D is TRBD1 or TRBD2 (6 bases each). The CDR3 has 15 amino acids. The germline gives CDR1 LNHNV, CDR2 YYDKDF (reference sequence). CDR3 bases: TGTGCCACCAGCATTGACACAAGCCCCCCTATTGGGGGGCCCTTC. It codes for CATSIDTSPPIGGPF.

In this sample, this clonotype turned up many times. This sequence joins TRBV20-1 and TRBJ1-1, with no clear D. The CDR3 has 13 residues. Germline CDR1 is DFQATT and CDR2 is SNEGSKA (reference sequence). The germline V and J ends were trimmed by 4 bases and 8 bases, with 17 bases remaining between them. This CDR3 is CSATFSDTREAFF. For the CDR3, the DNA is TGCAGTGCTACCTTTTCCGACACGAGGGAAGCTTTCTTT.

The V and J genes are TRBV28 and TRBJ2-5; 10 nucleotides match TRBD1. Germline V gene data show CDR1 as MDHEN and CDR2 as SYDVKM. V lost 3 bases to trimming and J lost 5 bases; unmatched junction nucleotides: 3. This CDR3 has 14 amino acids. For the CDR3, the DNA is TGTGCCAGCAGTTTGACAGGGGGCACGGAGACCCAGTACTTC. Translating gives CASSLTGGTETQYF.

The sample holds many counts of this clonotype. The chain employs TRBV19 and TRBJ2-7, with TRBD1 as a possible D gene (6 bases). The CDR3 has 11 amino acids. CDR1 and CDR2 from the germline V gene are LNHDA and SQIVND (reference sequence). Trimming took off 3 bases at V and 7 bases at J, with 7 bases between the two ends. This CDR3 is CASSIDREQYF. The CDR3 DNA sequence: TGTGCCAGTAGTATTGACAGGGAGCAGTACTTC.

This clonotype was seen only once. The V gene is TRBV24-1, the J gene TRBJ2-3; tentatively, D is TRBD2 (6 bases). CDR1 and CDR2 (germline): KGHDR, SFDVKD. The CDR3 spans 11 residues. The CDR3 loop is CAVAETDTQYF. The CDR3 DNA is TGTGCTGTAGCGGAAACAGATACGCAGTATTTT.

This clonotype has just a few counts. The chain couples TRBV5-1 to TRBJ1-3; D remains unclear. Trimming took 0 bases from V and 2 from J, leaving 6 bases between them. CDR1 is SGHRS, CDR2 YFSETQ, per germline. The CDR3 runs 14 residues. The CDR3 region is CASSLGGTGNTIYF. In nucleotides, the CDR3 is TGCGCCAGCAGCTTGGGGGGTACTGGAAACACCATATATTTT.

In its sample, this clonotype was seen a few times. The chain has TRBV15 and TRBJ2-5, with D unclear. The CDR3 sequence is 14 residues long. Germline CDR1 LNHNV, CDR2 YYDKDF (reference sequence). Trimming cost V 0 bases and J 5 bases, with 10 bases left between them. CDR3 amino acids: CATSRDPGVETQYF. The CDR3, as DNA: TGTGCCACCAGCAGAGACCCCGGAGTGGAGACCCAGTACTTC.

The table lists this clonotype with many counts. The rearrangement joins TRBV6-2 or TRBV6-3 to TRBJ1-1; a possible D gene is TRBD1 (5 bases). The CDR3 length is 11 residues. The V end was cut by 2 bases, the J end by 7 bases, with 5 bases between. The germline gives CDR1 MNHEY, CDR2 SVGEGT. In DNA form, the CDR3 reads TGTGCCAGCAGTTACGACAGTGAAGCTTTCTTT. It translates to CASSYDSEAFF.

This clonotype was seen more than once but under ten times. This chain uses TRBV5-4 with TRBJ1-2, with TRBD1 matching 9 bases. Germline CDR1 SGHNT, CDR2 YYREEE (reference sequence). There are 18 residues in the CDR3. V was pared by 0 bases and J by 3 bases, with 12 bases of the junction left unmatched. This CDR3 is CASSLGSEGQGRYYGYTF. CDR3 coding DNA: TGTGCCAGCAGCTTGGGGTCGGAGGGACAGGGCCGTTACTATGGCTACACCTTC.

In this sample, this clonotype turned up many times. This rearrangement joins TRBV20-1 to TRBJ1-1; D not certain. This CDR3 has 13 amino acids. Germline assignment: CDR1 DFQATT and CDR2 SNEGSKA (reference sequence). V lost 3 bases, J lost 0 bases, and 8 bases lay in between. The CDR3 DNA follows: TGCAGTGCTAGGGCTACACTGAACACTGAAGCTTTCTTT. Encoded protein: CSARATLNTEAFF.

As to this clonotype: This could be a read error, since a much larger clone is one nucleotide away. The J gene is TRBJ2-7, the V gene TRBV6-1; 11 positions match TRBD2. The CDR3 spans 19 residues. Germline V CDR1 and CDR2: MNHNS, SASEGT. V lost 4 bases and J lost 4; bases outside the gene matches: 18. The DNA for the CDR3 is TGTGCCAGCAGTGCCACACTAGCGGGAGTAATCCGCTTAGGGTACGAGCAGTACTTC. As protein: CASSATLAGVIRLGYEQYF.

This clonotype was seen repeatedly, ten times or more. The V call is TRBV6-6, the J call TRBJ2-3; the D gene is possibly TRBD2 (7 bases). Looked up from germline, CDR1 is MNHNY and CDR2 is SVGAGI (reference sequence). Trimming stripped 6 bases from V and 1 base from J, with 11 bases between. This CDR3 is built from 14 residues. The CDR3 sequence: CASSQGGGTDTQYF. CDR3 nucleotides: TGTGCCAGCAGCCAAGGGGGGGGCACAGATACGCAGTATTTT.

Ten or more counts support this clonotype. This sequence joins TRBV10-3 and TRBJ1-2; maybe TRBD1 (5 bases). CDR1 ENHRY and CDR2 SYGVKD come from the germline V gene. This CDR3 spans 13 amino acids. V lost 8 bases to trimming and J lost 5 bases, with 15 bases between them. CDR3 nucleotides: TGTGCCATCGGTTCAGTTGGGGGGTATGGCTACACCTTC. The encoded protein is CAIGSVGGYGYTF.

In its sample, this clonotype was seen many times. The chain has TRBV5-1 and TRBJ2-7; the match to TRBD2 covers 9 bases. The J segment lost 7 bases and the V segment lost 3 bases, leaving 8 bases of the junction unmatched. In germline, CDR1 is SGHRS, CDR2 YFSETQ. CDR3 length: 14 amino acids. This CDR3 is CASSSSGASLEQYF. The CDR3 DNA reads TGCGCCAGCAGCTCTAGCGGGGCGTCTTTGGAGCAGTACTTC.

To note about this clonotype: A much bigger clone sits one base away, suggesting this may be a read error. No conserved phenylalanine or tryptophan ends this CDR3, so it is likely a read error. V is TRBV12-3 or TRBV12-4 and J is TRBJ1-3; D remains ambiguous. Trimming left V 5 bases short and J 0 bases short, with 8 bases between. The CDR3 has 14 amino acids. CDR3 in amino acids: CASSIRLSGNTIYL. CDR3 in DNA: TGTGCCAGCAGTATCCGACTCTCTGGAAACACCATATATCTT.

The rearrangement links TRBV24-1 to TRBJ1-1; D is uncertain. CDR3 length: 12 residues. Germline V CDR1 and CDR2: KGHDR, SFDVKD. V was shortened by 3 bases and J by 6 bases, with 7 bases between the two germline ends. The CDR3 region has the DNA TGTGCCACCAGTGATATGAAGGCTGAAGCTTTCTTT. This sequence encodes CATSDMKAEAFF.

This clonotype was seen many times. The chain is built from TRBV20-1 and TRBJ2-5, with D unresolved. Germline V CDR1 and CDR2: DFQATT, SNEGSKA (reference sequence). This CDR3 region has 11 residues. Trimming pared 6 bases from V and 2 bases from J, leaving 7 bases between. The DNA for the CDR3 is TGCAGTGCCGCCTTTCAAGAGACCCAGTACTTC. Amino acids: CSAAFQETQYF.

This clonotype was detected a few times. J is TRBJ1-2 and V is TRBV2, with 9 bases matching TRBD1. CDR1 and CDR2 (germline): SNHLY, FYNNEI. The trim removed 7 bases at V and 2 bases at J, leaving 14 bases unmatched. This CDR3 spans 17 amino acids. CDR3 DNA sequence: TGTGCCAGCAATACTATCGCCACAGGGGGCCGCAACTATGGCTACACCTTC. Its protein is CASNTIATGGRNYGYTF.

Ten or more counts support this clonotype. The chain joins TRBV12-3 or TRBV12-4 to TRBJ1-2; D possibly corresponds to TRBD1 (5 bases). This CDR3 contains 15 residues. The V gene lost 4 bases and the J gene lost 2 bases, with 14 bases spanning the gap. The CDR3 DNA reads TGTGCCAGCAGTTCTCAGGGCGAGATGAACTATGGCTACACCTTC. It codes for CASSSQGEMNYGYTF.

Of note for this clonotype: This may arise from a read error, as a much more abundant clone is one base away. This chain joins TRBV4-1 and TRBJ1-3, with D hard to call. Germline CDR1 is MGHRA and CDR2 is YSYEKL. The CDR3 spans 17 residues. This chain's CDR3 is CASSPERVWSSGNTIHF. CDR3 coding DNA: TGCGCCAGCAGCCCGGAACGAGTCTGGAGCTCTGGAAACACCATACATTTT.

Notes on this clonotype: Since a much larger clone is just one base distant, this may be a read error. CDR3 nucleotide sequence: TGTGCCAGCAGTCTTCAGCTAGCGGGAGACAATGAGCAGTTCTTC. This codes for CASSLQLAGDNEQFF. The chain recombines TRBV12-3 or TRBV12-4 with TRBJ2-1; 10 bases fit TRBD2. Trimming removed 5 bases from V and 5 bases from J; junction bases left unmatched: 6. The CDR3 is 15 residues long.

The chain uses TRBV29-1 and TRBJ2-1; tentative D call: TRBD1 (6 bases). V lost 4 bases to trimming and J lost 7 bases, with 11 bases between them. The CDR3 has 12 amino acids. Germline loops: CDR1 SQVTM, CDR2 ANQGSEA. In DNA, the CDR3 is TGCAGCGTTGGTCGACAGGTTAATGAGCAGTTCTTC. Protein product: CSVGRQVNEQFF.